The text below deals with one TCR beta chain. Antigen specificity is unknown. The PCR had 60 Vbeta and 13 Jbeta primers. Methods used by the authors: In a later analysis, of 84 million or so unique beta chains, 9 million to 11 million appeared in at least two donors. Clones were read by immunoSEQ multiplex PCR, and TCRdb kept only the in-frame ones, dropping some. V, J and clone size are taken as reported in that table, and D and trimming were inferred from the DNA itself. The repertoire holds 150,000 to 200,000 clones, with about 77% as singletons. The data are from a study of cytomegalovirus exposure and HLA in healthy donors. General study results and limits: Most subjects' HLA-A and HLA-B alleles were reportedly predicted from TCR beta sequences. Among TCR beta chains of equal frequency, HLA-associated ones were more clonally expanded in a later analysis.

The CDR3 is made up of 18 amino acids. CDR1 is SEHNR, CDR2 FQNEAQ, per germline (reference sequence). The V and J ends lost 5 bases and 6 bases, in that order; junction bases with no gene match: 17. This receptor was obtained from a woman aged 25 to 39 in good health and CMV-seropositive. The gene calls are TRBV7-9 and TRBJ1-4; 8 nucleotides match TRBD1. The sample consisted of PBMCs. CDR3 sequence (DNA): TGTGCCAGCAGCCGGGACAGGAGGTCTCAAGGCGATGATGAAAAACTGTTTTTT. Protein product: CASSRDRRSQGDDEKLFF.